A selection of T cell receptor beta chains follows, all from one sample in a study of OX40 agonist ivuxolimab in advanced cancers. Profiled with immunoSEQ multiplex PCR; TCRdb holds only in-frame clones, not every one. Among about 79,000 clones listed, about nine tenths were seen once. Material: CD4+ or CD8+ T cells sorted from blood, obtained in a trial of the OX40 agonist ivuxolimab. Source of these receptors: an adult with an advanced solid tumor such as melanoma, head and neck, liver or kidney cancer. Each CDR3 is given with its conserved first and last residue. A D gene is named only where the DNA matches it firmly. Clone size is not always given. Where it is, it says once, few, many or a class for expanded clones.

TRBD2	TRBV18	NA	TRBJ2-2	CASSPIPSGDGELFF	TGTGCCAGCTCACCAATTCCTAGCGGGGACGGGGAGCTGTTTTTT
NA	TRBV5-1	NA	TRBJ2-5	CASRSDSQETQYF	TGCGCCAGCAGATCCGACAGCCAAGAGACCCAGTACTTC
NA	TRBV14	NA	TRBJ1-2	CASSQAIRNNYGYTF	TGTGCCAGCAGCCAGGCCATTAGGAATAACTATGGCTACACCTTC
NA	TRBV5-6	NA	TRBJ2-6	CASSLNIYFGSGANVLTF	TGTGCCAGCAGCTTGAATATTTATTTCGGCTCTGGGGCCAACGTCCTGACTTTC
NA	TRBV28	NA	TRBJ1-2	CASSLSRAESYTF	TGTGCCAGCAGTCTGTCCCGGGCAGAGAGCTACACCTTC
NA	TRBV5-4	NA	TRBJ1-4	CASSLAAEKLFF	TGTGCCAGCAGCTTGGCTGCTGAAAAACTGTTTTTT
TRBD1	TRBV19	NA	TRBJ1-5	CASSARTGMGNQPQHF	TGTGCCAGTAGTGCCCGGACAGGGATGGGCAATCAGCCCCAGCATTTT
TRBD1	TRBV4-1	NA	TRBJ2-2	CASSPGQGAPGELFF	TGCGCCAGCAGCCCCGGACAGGGGGCTCCCGGGGAGCTGTTTTTT
NA	TRBV14	once	TRBJ1-2	CASSQQGGYGYTF	TGTGCCAGCAGCCAACAGGGCGGGTATGGCTACACCTTC
NA	TRBV4-2	NA	TRBJ1-1	CASSQDGRAEAFF	TGTGCCAGCAGCCAAGACGGGAGGGCTGAAGCTTTCTTT
NA	TRBV14	NA	TRBJ2-7	CASSQAPGDYEQYF	TGTGCCAGCAGCCAAGCCCCGGGGGACTACGAGCAGTACTTC
NA	TRBV5-1	NA	TRBJ1-1	CASSLGGPTKNTEAFF	TGCGCCAGCAGCTTGGGTGGACCCACCAAGAACACTGAAGCTTTCTTT
NA	TRBV6-1	NA	TRBJ1-3	CASPQGEAGNTIYF	TGTGCCAGTCCGCAGGGTGAAGCTGGAAACACCATATATTTT
NA	TRBV6-1	NA	TRBJ1-5	CASSELTDNQPQHF	TGTGCCAGCAGTGAATTGACAGACAATCAGCCCCAGCATTTT
TRBD2	TRBV6-5	NA	TRBJ2-3	CASSYRAGGPDTQYF	TGTGCCAGCAGTTACAGGGCGGGGGGGCCGGATACGCAGTATTTT
NA	TRBV27	NA	TRBJ2-3	CASSLSYGARDTQYF	TGTGCCAGCAGTTTATCCTACGGGGCGAGGGATACGCAGTATTTT
TRBD1	TRBV4-1	NA	TRBJ1-6	CASSQPMPGQGRGSPLHF	TGCGCCAGCAGCCAACCCATGCCGGGACAGGGGAGGGGTTCACCCCTCCACTTT
NA	TRBV4-1	NA	TRBJ2-6	CASSSRQVDGANVLTF	TGCGCCAGCAGCTCTAGACAGGTTGATGGGGCCAACGTCCTGACTTTC
TRBD2	TRBV7-3	NA	TRBJ2-3	CASATGLAASTDTQYF	TGTGCCAGCGCAACCGGACTAGCGGCTAGCACAGATACGCAGTATTTT
TRBD2	TRBV4-1	NA	TRBJ2-2	CASSHAGGLAGANTGELFF	TGCGCCAGCAGCCACGCTGGGGGACTAGCGGGGGCAAACACCGGGGAGCTGTTTTTT
NA	TRBV4-2	once	TRBJ1-1	CASSQGTAQARAFF	TGTGCCAGCAGCCAAGGAACGGCCCAAGCCAGGGCTTTCTTT
NA	TRBV6-5	NA	TRBJ2-2	CASTNRDTGELFF	TGTGCCAGCACCAACAGGGACACCGGGGAGCTGTTTTTT
NA	TRBV6-5	NA	TRBJ1-2	CASSYTGGNYGYTF	TGTGCCAGCAGTTACACAGGCGGGAACTATGGCTACACCTTC
NA	TRBV5-1	NA	TRBJ2-5	CASSTGTSGEETQYF	TGCGCCAGCAGCACCGGGACATCGGGGGAAGAGACCCAGTACTTC
NA	TRBV5-1	NA	TRBJ2-6	CASSSRGAYSGANVLTF	TGCGCCAGCAGCTCCCGGGGAGCCTACTCTGGGGCCAACGTCCTGACTTTC
NA	TRBV29-1	NA	TRBJ1-3	CSAYYRDRRSGNTIYF	TGCAGCGCGTACTACAGGGACCGGCGCTCTGGAAACACCATATATTTT
TRBD2	TRBV9	NA	TRBJ2-3	CASSVAPLGAGGLDTQYF	TGTGCCAGCAGCGTAGCCCCCCTGGGGGCGGGGGGGCTAGATACGCAGTATTTT
TRBD2	TRBV5-4	NA	TRBJ2-3	CASSLQRGEGTDTQYF	TGTGCCAGTAGCCTACAGCGGGGGGAAGGGACAGATACGCAGTATTTT
NA	TRBV20-1	NA	TRBJ1-6	CSARSEGPLHF	TGCAGTGCTAGATCGGAGGGACCCCTCCACTTT
NA	TRBV5-1	NA	TRBJ2-5	CASSLKPPQETQYF	TGCGCCAGCAGCTTGAAACCGCCCCAAGAGACCCAGTACTTC
TRBD1	TRBV6-1	once	TRBJ1-1	CASLPGQGKTEAFF	TGTGCCAGCCTTCCAGGACAGGGAAAAACTGAAGCTTTCTTT
NA	TRBV25-1	once	TRBJ2-5	CASSEYRGQETQYF	TGTGCCAGCAGTGAATACCGGGGCCAAGAGACCCAGTACTTC
TRBD2	TRBV7-9	NA	TRBJ2-1	CATSGGNYNEQFF	TGTGCCACAAGCGGGGGAAACTACAATGAGCAGTTCTTC
TRBD1	TRBV6-5	NA	TRBJ2-5	CASSTDRGVQETQYF	TGTGCCAGCAGTACAGACAGGGGGGTCCAAGAGACCCAGTACTTC
NA	TRBV6-5	NA	TRBJ1-3	CASTNTRGTGNTIYF	TGTGCCAGCACTAACACGAGGGGAACGGGAAACACCATATATTTT
TRBD1	TRBV29-1	NA	TRBJ1-4	CSVARDSFNEKLFF	TGCAGCGTCGCCCGGGACAGCTTTAATGAAAAACTGTTTTTT
NA	TRBV7-2	NA	TRBJ1-1	CASSPQNRGRGNTEAFF	TGTGCCAGCAGCCCCCAAAATAGGGGCCGGGGGAACACTGAAGCTTTCTTT
TRBD1	TRBV6-6	few	TRBJ1-1	CASRTRDRESFF	TGTGCCAGCAGAACCCGGGACAGGGAGTCTTTCTTT
NA	TRBV23-1	NA	TRBJ2-7	CASPFGTQSYEQYF	TGCGCCAGCCCATTCGGGACACAATCCTACGAGCAGTACTTC
NA	TRBV7-9	NA	TRBJ2-1	CASSLAGGEGYNEQFF	TGTGCCAGCAGCTTAGCGGGGGGCGAGGGTTACAATGAGCAGTTCTTC
NA	TRBV6-1	NA	TRBJ1-6	CASSEVRQGSSPLHF	TGTGCCAGCAGTGAAGTCCGTCAGGGGAGTTCACCCCTCCACTTT
TRBD1	TRBV29-1	NA	TRBJ1-1	CSANPQTGANTEAFF	TGCAGCGCCAACCCGCAGACAGGGGCGAACACTGAAGCTTTCTTT
NA	TRBV2	once	TRBJ2-2	CASSGKGRRNTGELFF	TGTGCCAGCAGTGGTAAGGGCAGGAGGAACACCGGGGAGCTGTTTTTT
TRBD2	TRBV6-6	NA	TRBJ2-2	CAVRGGNTGELFF	TGTGCCGTCCGGGGGGGGAACACCGGGGAGCTGTTTTTT
NA	TRBV5-5	NA	TRBJ1-2	CASSPGQPNYGYTF	TGTGCCAGCAGTCCGGGACAACCAAACTATGGCTACACCTTC
TRBD1	TRBV5-1	NA	TRBJ1-5	CASSLTGQGSGQPQHF	TGCGCCAGCAGCTTGACCGGACAGGGGTCGGGTCAGCCCCAGCATTTT
NA	TRBV11-3	NA	TRBJ2-1	CASSLDSGPYNEQFF	TGTGCCAGCAGCTTAGACAGCGGTCCCTACAATGAGCAGTTCTTC
TRBD1	TRBV29-1	NA	TRBJ1-2	CSVGDRGNPPLYGYTF	TGCAGCGTTGGTGACAGGGGAAACCCTCCGCTTTATGGCTACACCTTC
NA	TRBV7-9	NA	TRBJ1-5	CASSLGEHSNQPQHF	TGTGCCAGCAGCTTAGGTGAGCACAGCAATCAGCCCCAGCATTTT